The rows below give T cell receptor beta chains drawn from one sample of a study of blood T cell repertoires in COVID-19. The protocol was immunoSEQ multiplex PCR, while the TCRdb copy is restricted to in-frame clones and leaves out a portion. Of approximately 310,000 clones in the sample, 89% were seen once. Input material: PBMCs or T cells enriched from blood (not recorded which). All receptors come from a man aged 55 to 70 who had recovered from COVID-19. The CDR3 runs from the conserved cysteine through the conserved F or W. A D gene is named only where the DNA matches it firmly. Clone size, where shown, is once, few, many, or a class for clones that have expanded.

d_call	v_call	clone_size	j_call	cdr3_nt	cdr3_aa
-	TRBV28	-	TRBJ1-2	TGTGCCAGCAGTTTATTGGGCCAGCAACTTGGGGGCTACACCTTC	CASSLLGQQLGGYTF
TRBD1	TRBV7-9	-	TRBJ2-3	TGTGCCAGCAGCTTGACAGGGGGGCTTGATACGCAGTATTTT	CASSLTGGLDTQYF
TRBD1	TRBV5-4	-	TRBJ1-6	TGTGCCAGCAGCACCGATCCGGGACAGGGTACACCCCTCCACTTT	CASSTDPGQGTPLHF
TRBD1	TRBV7-3	once	TRBJ1-4	TGTGCCAGCAGCCAAGGGACAGGGGCCACTGAAAAACTGTTTTTT	CASSQGTGATEKLFF
TRBD1	TRBV27	-	TRBJ2-1	TGTGCCAGCAGGCTACAGGGGGCAGGGTCGGGAGGCTACAATGAGCAGTTCTTC	CASRLQGAGSGGYNEQFF
-	TRBV13	-	TRBJ1-5	TGTGCCAGCAGCTTAATGGGCCCTAATCAGCCCCAGCATTTT	CASSLMGPNQPQHF
TRBD1	TRBV5-6	-	TRBJ1-5	TGTGCCAGCAGACGAACAGGGGGCGGCAATCAGCCCCAGCATTTT	CASRRTGGGNQPQHF
TRBD2	TRBV11-2	-	TRBJ2-7	TGTGCCAGCAGGCAGACTAGCGGGCTTTCTTACGAGCAGTACTTC	CASRQTSGLSYEQYF
TRBD1	TRBV27	-	TRBJ2-1	TGTGCCAGCAGTTCCGTTCTTTTTAGACAGGGCAATGAGCAGTTCTTC	CASSSVLFRQGNEQFF
TRBD1	TRBV5-4	once	TRBJ2-5	TGTGCCAGCAGCTCTCGGACAGGAGGCCAAGAGACCCAGTACTTC	CASSSRTGGQETQYF
-	TRBV19	-	TRBJ1-5	TGTGCCAGTAGTATAGATCGGGGTCGCAATCAGCCCCAGCATTTT	CASSIDRGRNQPQHF
TRBD1	TRBV5-4	once	TRBJ1-2	TGTGCCAGCAGCTTGGTTGGGACAGGGCGAGGCTACACCTTC	CASSLVGTGRGYTF
-	TRBV6-2/TRBV6-3	once	TRBJ1-5	TGTGCCAGCAGTTTGCAGGGTTTTGGGCAGCCCCAGCATTTT	CASSLQGFGQPQHF
-	TRBV28	-	TRBJ2-5	TGTGCCAGCAGCTACGGGGGACGGAAGGAGACCCAGTACTTC	CASSYGGRKETQYF
-	TRBV29-1	-	TRBJ1-2	TGCAGCGTTGAAGGGCGGGGGTGGACCTTC	CSVEGRGWTF
TRBD1	TRBV7-3	-	TRBJ2-5	TGTGCCAGCAGCGTAACAGGGGCGCGGGAGACCCAGTACTTC	CASSVTGARETQYF
TRBD2	TRBV11-2	once	TRBJ2-1	TGTGCCAGCAGCTTGACTAGCGGGGGGGGAAATGAGCAGTTCTTC	CASSLTSGGGNEQFF
-	TRBV20-1	few	TRBJ2-2	TGCAGTGCTAGTGGCCGACAGATAAACACCGGGGAGCTGTTTTTT	CSASGRQINTGELFF
-	TRBV11-2	-	TRBJ1-2	TGTGCCAGCAGCACAGGATACTATGGCTACACCTTC	CASSTGYYGYTF
TRBD2	TRBV28	-	TRBJ2-3	TGTGCCAGCAGTTTGGGGGGGACCAGCACAGATACGCAGTATTTT	CASSLGGTSTDTQYF
-	TRBV11-2	-	TRBJ1-1	TGTGCCAGCAGCCAAGCGACAGCGAACACTGAAGCTTTCTTT	CASSQATANTEAFF
-	TRBV28	-	TRBJ2-2	TGTGCCAGCAGGGGGGACTTAACGAACACCGGGGAGCTGTTTTTT	CASRGDLTNTGELFF
-	TRBV2	-	TRBJ1-5	TGTGCCAGCAGTCCCGGGACAAATAGCAATCAGCCCCAGCATTTT	CASSPGTNSNQPQHF
-	TRBV28	few	TRBJ2-7	TGTGCCAGCAGGCCTCGACGGGACGAGCAGTACTTC	CASRPRRDEQYF
-	TRBV29-1	-	TRBJ2-5	TGCAGCGTCGAAATAGGACAGTTCAGGGGGACCCAGTACTTC	CSVEIGQFRGTQYF
TRBD2	TRBV11-2	-	TRBJ2-1	TGTGCCAGCAGCTTAGACCTAGCAGCGGGAGGCTACAATGAGCAGTTCTTC	CASSLDLAAGGYNEQFF
-	TRBV5-1	once	TRBJ1-1	TGCGCCAGCAGCTTGGACAGTTCGAGCCAAGCTTTCTTT	CASSLDSSSQAFF
TRBD1	TRBV19	once	TRBJ1-3	TGTGCCAGTGGGCTACAGGGGAGATTCAGAAACACCATATATTTT	CASGLQGRFRNTIYF
-	TRBV24-1	few	TRBJ1-4	TGTGCCACCAGTCGGGGAACTAATGAAAAACTGTTTTTT	CATSRGTNEKLFF
-	TRBV24-1	-	TRBJ2-3	TGTGCCACCAGTGATGGAGAGATAGATACGCAGTATTTT	CATSDGEIDTQYF
-	TRBV6-5	few	TRBJ1-1	TGTGCCAGCAGTTACTCCCCAGGGGTCACTGAAGCTTTCTTT	CASSYSPGVTEAFF
TRBD2	TRBV6-2/TRBV6-3	once	TRBJ2-1	TGTGCCAGCAGCCGCAACCCGACTAGCGGTCCAACTCGGCCCGGTGAGCAGTTCTTC	CASSRNPTSGPTRPGEQFF
TRBD1	TRBV6-1	-	TRBJ1-1	TGTGCCAGCAGTGATGTGGGACAGGGGAGAACTGAAGCTTTCTTT	CASSDVGQGRTEAFF